The sequence of this T cell receptor beta chain was determined in a study of T cell responses to AZD1222 COVID-19 vaccine. The protocol was immunoSEQ multiplex PCR, while the TCRdb copy is restricted to in-frame clones and leaves out a portion. The data hold over 100,000 clones, with around nine tenths observed a single time. In regard to this clone: Its antigen is unidentified.

General study findings and limits: Repertoire samples came only from after the peak T cell response. Clonal diversity was possibly underestimated, and white British individuals and females predominated among donors.

The sequence was obtained from an adult in good health. The sequences come from peripheral blood, collected on day 0 of AZD1222 vaccination.

CDR3 protein: CASSRANQPQHF. The CDR3 DNA is TGTGCCAGCAGTCGTGCCAATCAGCCCCAGCATTTT. The chain links TRBV2 to TRBJ1-5; D remains ambiguous. V shed 5 bases and J shed 3 bases, with 5 bases lying between them. The germline V gene has CDR1 SNHLY and CDR2 FYNNEI. The CDR3 sequence is 12 residues long.